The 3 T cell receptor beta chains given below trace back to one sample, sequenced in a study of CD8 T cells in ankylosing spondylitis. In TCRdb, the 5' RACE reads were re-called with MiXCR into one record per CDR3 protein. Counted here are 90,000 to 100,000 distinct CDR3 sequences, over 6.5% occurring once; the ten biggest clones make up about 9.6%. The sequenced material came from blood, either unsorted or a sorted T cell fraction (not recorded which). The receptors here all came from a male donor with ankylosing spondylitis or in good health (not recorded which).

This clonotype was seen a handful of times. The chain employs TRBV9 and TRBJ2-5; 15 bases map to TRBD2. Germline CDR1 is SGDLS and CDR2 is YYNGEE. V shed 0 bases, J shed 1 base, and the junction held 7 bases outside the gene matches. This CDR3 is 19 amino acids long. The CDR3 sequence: CASSVATGTSGRLQETQYF. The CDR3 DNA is TGTGCCAGCAGCGTAGCTACGGGGACTAGCGGGAGGCTCCAAGAGACCCAGTACTTC.

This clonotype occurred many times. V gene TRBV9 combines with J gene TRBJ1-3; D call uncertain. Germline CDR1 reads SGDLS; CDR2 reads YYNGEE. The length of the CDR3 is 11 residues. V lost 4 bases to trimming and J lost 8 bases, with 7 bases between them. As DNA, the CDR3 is TGTGCCAGCAGCCTTACTGACACCATATATTTT. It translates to CASSLTDTIYF.

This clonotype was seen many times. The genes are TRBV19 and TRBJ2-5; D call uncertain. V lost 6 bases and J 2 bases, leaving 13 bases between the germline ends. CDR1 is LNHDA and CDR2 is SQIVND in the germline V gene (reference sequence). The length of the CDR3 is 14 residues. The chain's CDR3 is CASSLRREQETQYF. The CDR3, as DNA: TGTGCCAGTAGCCTAAGACGAGAGCAAGAGACCCAGTACTTC.